These 14 T cell receptor beta chains were sequenced from one sample in a study of blood T cell repertoires in COVID-19 (dated by TCRdb to 2018 to 2020). Library creation used the immunoSEQ multiplex PCR assay. Here the immuneACCESS table is served through TCRdb, limited to in-frame sequences with V and J called. Missing clones are a known gap in these copies; in checked studies unresolved V genes cover under half, and the rest lacks a known reason. The sample table shows fewer than 250,000 clones, and around 80% are seen once. The ten largest clones represent 7% to 10% of the sample. The specimen was peripheral blood. The receptors here all came from a woman aged 50 to 65 with acute or convalescent COVID-19.

The chain couples TRBV7-8 to TRBJ2-7, with unresolved D. The CDR3 runs 13 residues. Germline loops: CDR1 SGHVS, CDR2 FQNEAQ. The germline V and J ends were trimmed by 2 bases and 3 bases, with 8 bases remaining between them. The CDR3 DNA reads as TGTGCCAGCAGCTTAATCGAGTACTACGAGCAGTACTTC. Translation: CASSLIEYYEQYF.

The chain carries TRBV5-1 and TRBJ2-6; TRBD1 agrees at 8 bases. Per germline, CDR1 SGHRS and CDR2 YFSETQ. The CDR3 is 18 amino acids. V shed 1 base, J shed 0 bases, and the junction held 6 bases outside the gene matches. CDR3 in amino acids: CASSLKGQEGSGANVLTF. As DNA, the CDR3 is TGCGCCAGCAGCTTGAAGGGACAGGAGGGCTCTGGGGCCAACGTCCTGACTTTC.

The rearrangement links TRBV5-1 to TRBJ1-1, with D tentatively TRBD1 (5 bases). The V end lost 4 bases, the J end lost 0 bases, and 13 bases lay between the germline ends. The CDR3 is made up of 15 amino acids. Germline CDR1 SGHRS, CDR2 YFSETQ. In nucleotides, the CDR3 is TGCGCCAGCAGCCCGGGGCGGGGGGTGAACACTGAAGCTTTCTTT. Amino acid sequence: CASSPGRGVNTEAFF.

V usage is TRBV19 and J usage is TRBJ2-7; 8 bases agree with TRBD1. Germline V CDR1 and CDR2: LNHDA, SQIVND (reference sequence). The CDR3 has 14 residues. V lost 5 bases to trimming and J lost 6 bases; unmatched junction nucleotides: 9. The chain's CDR3 is CASSPRTGPREQYF. The CDR3 DNA reads as TGTGCCAGTAGTCCACGGACAGGGCCTCGCGAGCAGTACTTC.

This chain connects TRBV7-3 to TRBJ1-2; 10 positions agree with TRBD1. CDR3 size: 13 residues. Germline V gene data show CDR1 as SGHTA and CDR2 as FQGTGA. Trimming at V came to 4 bases and at J to 5 bases, leaving 1 base not matched to a gene. The CDR3 nucleotides read TGTGCCAGCAGCTCGGGACAGGGGTATGGCTACACCTTC. As protein: CASSSGQGYGYTF.

As concerns this clone: The sample contains more than one DNA sequence encoding this CDR3. The J gene is TRBJ1-2, the V gene TRBV24-1; D not certain. CDR1 is KGHDR and CDR2 is SFDVKD in the germline V gene. The CDR3 has 15 residues. The V gene lost 3 bases and the J gene lost 0 bases, with 10 bases spanning the gap. CDR3 nucleotides: TGTGCCACCAGTGATCCACGGCTAGCTAACTATGGCTACACCTTC. Amino acid sequence: CATSDPRLANYGYTF.

The rearrangement uses TRBV27 and TRBJ1-2, with TRBD1 as a possible D gene (5 bases). Trimming took off 6 bases at V and 5 bases at J, with 16 bases between the two ends. Germline CDR1 and CDR2: MNHEY and SMNVEV (reference sequence). The CDR3 consists of 14 residues. For the CDR3, the DNA is TGTGCCAGCAGCCCTGCGGGGGGAGGGTATGGCTACACCTTC. Translated: CASSPAGGGYGYTF.

This clone was found a few times. The CDR3 sequence: CASTMVAGGTGELFF. The DNA of the CDR3 is TGCGCCAGCACCATGGTAGCGGGAGGTACCGGGGAGCTGTTTTTT. The chain carries TRBV5-1 and TRBJ2-2; 10 bases agree with TRBD2. CDR1 and CDR2 from the germline V gene are SGHRS and YFSETQ. With V trimmed by 6 bases and J by 5 bases, 7 bases remained unmatched. This CDR3 spans 15 amino acids.

A single count supports this clone. The V and J genes are TRBV2 and TRBJ2-3, with TRBD1 as a possible D gene (6 bases). Per the germline V gene, CDR1 is SNHLY and CDR2 is FYNNEI. This CDR3 is 15 amino acids long. Trimming shortened V by 5 bases and J by 2 bases, and 14 bases separated the two germline ends. CDR3 sequence (DNA): TGTGCCAGCAGTTCGTCGGCAGGGGTCACAGATACGCAGTATTTT. Translating gives CASSSSAGVTDTQYF.

The V and J genes are TRBV5-4 and TRBJ2-1; D might be TRBD2 (7 bases). CDR1 and CDR2 (germline): SGHNT, YYREEE (reference sequence). The V end was cut by 0 bases, the J end by 3 bases, with 16 bases between. This CDR3 contains 17 residues. The CDR3 DNA is TGTGCCAGCAGCTTGGGAGGGGGAGGGCCGCTCTACAATGAGCAGTTCTTC. The encoded protein is CASSLGGGGPLYNEQFF.

The V call is TRBV6-2 or TRBV6-3, the J call TRBJ1-6; 8 bases map to TRBD1. The CDR3 contains 16 residues. Germline V gene data show CDR1 as MNHEY and CDR2 as SVGEGT. V trimming: 6 bases; J trimming: 14 bases; junction bases outside the gene matches: 18. The CDR3 bases are TGTGCCAGCAGCCCTCGGACAGGGCGAGATTCGTTATCCCTCCACTTT. It specifies CASSPRTGRDSLSLHF.

This chain connects TRBV13 to TRBJ2-1, with D possibly being TRBD2 (6 bases). Germline V gives CDR1 PRHDT, CDR2 FYEKMQ (reference sequence). CDR3 length equals 16 residues. V lost 3 bases, J lost 8 bases, and 20 bases lay in between. CDR3 sequence reads: CASSFNVGGDKDEQFF. CDR3 DNA: TGTGCCAGCAGCTTTAACGTGGGAGGAGATAAGGATGAGCAGTTCTTC.

The V and J genes are TRBV10-2 and TRBJ2-7, with 10 positions matching TRBD2. Germline-derived CDR1 and CDR2 are WSHSY and SAAADI. V lost 2 bases, J lost 4 bases, and 8 bases stayed unmatched. The CDR3 contains 16 residues. CDR3 DNA: TGCGCCAGCAGTGAGAAAGGGCTAGCGGGAGTGTACGAGCAGTACTTC. This codes for CASSEKGLAGVYEQYF.

This clone is a singleton in its sample. The chain employs TRBV27 and TRBJ2-2; 10 bases align to TRBD1. J gave up 5 bases and V 5 bases, and 8 bases lay outside the gene matches. CDR3 length equals 16 residues. Germline CDR1 MNHEY, CDR2 SMNVEV (reference sequence). The CDR3 loop reads CASSLGDRGRTGELFF. The CDR3, as DNA: TGTGCCAGCAGTCTAGGGGACAGGGGTAGGACCGGGGAGCTGTTTTTT.